This record looks at one T cell receptor beta chain sequence and its context. Its recognized antigen is unknown. No quality values exist for individual bases; no much larger clone is one base distant. The sample's time point label, decoded: pretreatment peripheral blood. The cohort comprised 29 patients with locally advanced or metastatic urothelial carcinoma treated at Memorial Sloan Kettering on a trial protocol. Peripheral blood mononuclear cells were collected pretreatment and during treatment, at between 1 and 8 total time points per patient. The Qiagen DNeasy Blood extraction kit was used to purify genomic DNA from total PBMCs and tumor samples. PBMCs were collected pretreatment and during treatment, and were isolated and stored as previously described. V has 6 bases trimmed and J has 14 bases trimmed; junction bases matching no gene number 21. Reading from cysteine to phenylalanine, the CDR3 counts 15 amino acids. Of all the DNA, just the CDR3 is kept, 45 bases in frame from base 1. As encoded in the germline V gene, CDR1 is MDHEN while CDR2 is SYDVKM.

This specimen belongs to a study of PD-L1 blockade in urothelial cancer (dated by TCRdb to the late 2010s). In terms of the full investigation: Every patient began therapy at some point between 2013 and 2015 and was given atezolizumab 1,200 mg intravenously every 3 weeks. About 90% of the roughly 29 patients were males with bladder-origin urothelial cancer, and about 65% of the roughly 29 reported a prior smoking history. Patients had an ECOG performance status of 0 or 1 and had received between 0 and 3 prior chemotherapy regimens. Blood samples were analyzed 3 weeks after the start of treatment (second dose) and 6 weeks after the start of treatment. A median of about 150,000 T cells and some 84,000 unique TCRs was obtained from blood samples, and a median clonality of approximately 0.077 was observed. The study, an exploratory multi-omic analysis, examined somatic, immune and clinical correlates of response to PD-L1 blockade with atezolizumab in urothelial cancer. Pretreatment tumor samples and matched peripheral blood, collected serially before and after atezolizumab treatment, underwent TCR sequencing. Durable clinical benefit was defined as progression-free survival longer than 6 months, and TCR features were also tested against progression-free and overall survival. In the same patients, pretreatment tumors underwent whole exome sequencing and RNA sequencing in addition to TCR sequencing. Eight or nine patients reached durable clinical benefit, while about 19 patients did not. Twenty-nine patients had pretreatment blood TCR-seq, some 24 had at least one posttreatment blood collection, and some 24 had tumor TCR-seq. Study-wide conclusions, independent of this receptor: Among patients with durable benefit, tumor-associated TCR clones showed greater expansion in peripheral blood 3 weeks after treatment started (n ≈ 21, p = 0.022). Because the sample size was small (n ≈ 27) and many exploratory analyses were performed, the results are intended to be hypothesis-generating. Improved progression-free and overall survival was found to be associated with pretreatment peripheral blood TCR clonality below the median.

To estimate absolute template abundance from read counts, synthetic TCR analog templates were spiked into each PCR. The immunoSEQ assay was used to amplify TCRbeta CDR3 regions from genomic DNA with bias-controlled V and J gene primers. Sequencing of rearranged TCRbeta segments was done at approximately 20X coverage. The study's processing was this. Sequencing errors were corrected by clustering and CDR3s were annotated against IMGT to assign V, D and J genes. Downstream analyses used only productive TCRbeta rearrangements and left out out-of-frame or stop-codon sequences. Clonality was calculated as one minus the Shannon entropy normalized by the log of the number of unique productive sequences. Clones differing between time points or between blood and tumor were identified by Fisher's exact test with Benjamini-Hochberg correction at adjusted p below 0.01. In its TCRdb copy, this immuneACCESS table keeps in-frame sequences only and misses some clones. Where compared with another copy, unresolved V genes explain less than half of these, and the others have no known cause. V and J calls and clone size are those listed in that table; D and trimming were worked out from the DNA. Here the sample has around 57,000 clones; about 81% occur a single time. Of the sample, 1.5% to 2% falls within the top ten clones.

The sequencing here drew on PBMCs, taken around atezolizumab (anti-PD-L1) treatment. The clonotype comes from a man aged 65 to 85 with urothelial cancer. The chain links TRBV28 with TRBJ1-2; 7 bases in between match TRBD1. The CDR3 protein is CASSPPVGTVRGDTF. The DNA reads as follows: TGTGCCAGCAGCCCACCCGTTGGGACAGTGCGAGGGGATACCTTC.